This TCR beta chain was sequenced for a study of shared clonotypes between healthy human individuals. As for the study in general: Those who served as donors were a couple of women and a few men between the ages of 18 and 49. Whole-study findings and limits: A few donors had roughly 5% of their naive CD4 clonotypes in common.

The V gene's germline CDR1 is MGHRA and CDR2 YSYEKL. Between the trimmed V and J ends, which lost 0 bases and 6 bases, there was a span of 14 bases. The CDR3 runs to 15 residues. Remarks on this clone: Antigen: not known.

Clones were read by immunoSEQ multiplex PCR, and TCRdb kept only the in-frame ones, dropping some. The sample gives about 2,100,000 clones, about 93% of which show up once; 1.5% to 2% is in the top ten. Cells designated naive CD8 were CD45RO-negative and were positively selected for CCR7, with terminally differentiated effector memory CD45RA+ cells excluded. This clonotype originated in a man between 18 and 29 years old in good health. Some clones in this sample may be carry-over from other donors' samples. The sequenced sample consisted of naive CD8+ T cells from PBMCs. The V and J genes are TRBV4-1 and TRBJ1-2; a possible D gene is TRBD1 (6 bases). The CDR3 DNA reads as TGCGCCAGCAGCCAAGAGGCAGGGGCGCATCATGGCTACACCTTC. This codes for CASSQEAGAHHGYTF.